Here is one TCR beta chain with its context. Its specificity is unknown. This entry comes from a study of CXCR3-negative and CXCR3-positive naive CD8 T cells. Overall study context: TRB reads totalled about 140 million, about 1.5 +/- 0.3 million per library. Findings and caveats of the study: Researchers report that CXCR3-positive naive cells carry more hydrophobic TRB CDR3s than CXCR3-negative naive cells. Naive CXCR3-negative and CXCR3-positive cells had similar TRBV-TRBJ usage; memory differed. Both naive subsets had comparably high diversity; memory CD8+ cells much lower.

Each TRB cDNA library was prepared by 5' RACE (with UMI labels). Using the 5' RACE reads, TCRdb records one entry per CDR3 protein without DNA. The specimen's table records 150,000 or so distinct CDR3 sequences. This CDR3 is 15 amino acids long. Within the CD8+ T cell compartment, naive cells were CD45RO-CCR7+CD27+CD95-. The sequence was obtained from a human donor in good health. Some clones in this sample may be carry-over from other donors' samples. The sequencing sample was made of naive CXCR3+ CD8+ T cells from blood. Sample subset: CD45RO-CCR7+CD27+CD95- naive CD8+ T cells expressing CXCR3 (TNR3+). The genes are TRBV12-3 or TRBV12-4 and TRBJ1-3. The CDR3 spells CASSFFRYPGNTIYF.